This T cell receptor (beta chain) was captured in a study of T cells in Graves' hyperthyroidism and ophthalmopathy (dated by TCRdb to 2018 to 2020). Concerning the study at large: Peripheral blood samples were taken at initial diagnosis, before any treatment was given. To identify distinguishing TCR V-J signatures, a discovery cohort of 100 or so patients was used, comprising 43 with Graves' ophthalmopathy and some 60 with stable Graves' hyperthyroidism. TCR Vbeta CDR3 sequencing of 140 or so peripheral blood samples (around 45 ophthalmopathy, roughly 74 hyperthyroidism and roughly 17 progressor patients) is reported in the paper. The study also compared thyroid tissue and blood T-cell repertoires from a handful of Graves' hyperthyroidism patients. The roughly 100 discovery patients were randomly divided into training and test sets at a 7:3 ratio. Once sampling was done, hyperthyroidism patients were given methimazole at a starting dose of 30 mg daily, whereas ophthalmopathy patients were given high-dose intravenous methylprednisolone. Prospective prediction of ophthalmopathy was tested in an independent validation cohort consisting of 18 hyperthyroidism patients and approximately 16 patients who later progressed to ophthalmopathy.

In its sample, this clonotype was seen many times. The antigen it recognizes is unknown. No much larger clone is present one base from it, and per-base qualities are unavailable. Broad study findings and their caveats: During validation, the model predicted progression to ophthalmopathy a median of approximately 6 months ahead of onset, with around 70% sensitivity and 72.22% specificity. Most expanded thyroid clonotypes (frequency above 0.001) were also detected in blood, suggesting blood repertoires may reflect thyroid immune responses. A 13 V-J signature model separated ophthalmopathy from stable hyperthyroidism, with 87.88% sensitivity and roughly 82% specificity in cross-validation and 80%/75% in testing. No statistical method was used to fix the sample size in advance, and group allocation was not hidden from the investigators.

The TCR beta CDR3 regions were amplified from the RNA transcripts. The TCR CDR3 was subjected to a first round of RT-PCR using the HTBI primer set and the Qiagen OneStep RT-PCR kit. Libraries were constructed in a second round of multiplex PCR, after which size selection and purification were performed. Libraries were sequenced paired-end with 100 bp reads on an Illumina HiSeq2000. In the original analysis: Raw data were processed with SOAPnuke, discarding reads with adapters, uncalled bases, mean Phred below 15, or no exact constant-primer or identifier match. COPE v1.2.5 was used to merge the high-quality paired reads, and each unique nucleotide sequence was defined as a clonotype. Clonotypes were aligned to IMGT TRBV, TRBD and TRBJ reference segments using MiTCR v1.1. The analysis was restricted to V-J combinations with a frequency above 0.0001, which together covered about 99% of the repertoires. The TCS score was defined as F50 (clonal expansion) divided by E x V (chaos), with BLOSUM62-based TCRdist calculated between CDR3 peptides within each V-J. Welch's t-statistics and random forest reduced 500 to 650 V-J features to 13, which were used in a naive Bayes classifier (R e1071). In TCRdb, the public reads were trimmed at Q25 with fastp and aligned with MiXCR, with productive beta chains retained. Entries are consolidated by CDR3 protein sequence, retaining the most common genes and DNA. The V and J calls, along with clone size, are taken from TCRdb and not from the paper's own processing. This sample lists more than 350,000 distinct CDR3 sequences; 13% to 15% were detected once. The ten biggest clones cover approximately 19% of the sample.

Reading the germline V gene gives CDR1 ENHRY and CDR2 SYGVKD. Trimming costs V 6 bases and J 7 bases, and their ends lie 10 bases apart. The CDR3 numbers 11 residues from cysteine through phenylalanine. Here the CDR3 DNA is all that survives: 33 bases in frame from base 1. Ophthalmopathy patients had moderately to severely active disease, with a Clinical Activity Score of 3 or more, a NOSPECS grade of 4 or more, and a disease duration of less than 3 months. Any patient with an uncontrolled infection, another autoimmune disease, pregnancy or lactation was excluded. Diagnoses were based on clinical symptoms, serum thyroxine and TRAb, thyroid ultrasound and orbital computed tomography. Ficoll-Paque density gradient centrifugation was used to isolate PBMCs from 9.5 to 10 ml of fresh peripheral blood. Total RNA was extracted with Trizol reagent, and quality was checked on an Agilent 2100 Bioanalyzer.

The sequence joins TRBV10-3 to TRBJ2-7; the D assignment is uncertain and may be TRBD1 or TRBD2, with 5 bases supporting each. The specimen sequenced was blood. This clonotype originated in a woman aged 60-75 years with Graves' ophthalmopathy. In nucleotide form, the sequence is TGTGCCATCAGGGGACCCCGGGAGCAGTACTTC. This is translated as CAIRGPREQYF.